This TCR beta chain originates from a study of T cell repertoires in ileal Crohn's disease. V dropped 1 base and J dropped 2 bases, with 13 bases sitting between them. The CDR3 extends over 16 amino acids. Germline lookup yields CDR1 SGHTA and CDR2 FQGNSA. Documented time point: neoterminal ileum biopsy at postoperative endoscopy, about 6 months after surgery. Assay: immunoSEQ multiplex PCR; the TCRdb copy retains only in-frame clones and omits some. The sample lists 10,000 to 15,000 clones; 80% to 90% were seen once. The sequencing input was ileal tissue. This clonotype was sampled from an adult with Crohn's disease. The V and J genes are TRBV7-2 and TRBJ2-3, with TRBD2 as a possible D gene (5 bases). CDR3 coding DNA: TGTGCCAGCAGCTTAGTCCCTCGTAGCGCCACAGATACGCAGTATTTT. This gives the protein CASSLVPRSATDTQYF.